Following are 24 T cell receptor beta chains from one sample sequenced in a study of vaccination and CD4 T cells after COVID-19. Oncomine TCR Beta short-read sequencing was applied to DNA from cultured CD4+ T cells. TCRdb reprocessed the PCR reads with MiXCR, giving one entry per CDR3 protein. The table has roughly 24,000 distinct CDR3 sequences, around three fifths seen once. Treatment described: roughly ten-day PBMC culture with coronavirus spike peptide pools or control peptides (ViraFEST assay). What these receptors recognize is not known. Sample: CD4+ T cells from blood, cultured in vitro. The source is a human donor who had recovered from COVID-19.

This clonotype was found a few times. The chain joins TRBV6-5 to TRBJ1-1, with a tentative D call TRBD1 (5 bases). Trimming left V 1 base short and J 1 base short, with 13 bases between. This CDR3 has 16 residues. The germline gives CDR1 MNHEY, CDR2 SVGAGI. The CDR3 nucleotides are TGTGCCAGCAGTTACTACCCGACAGCCCAGAACACTGAAGCTTTCTTT. It translates to CASSYYPTAQNTEAFF.

The chain joins TRBV28 to TRBJ1-5; D remains unclear. The V gene lost 5 bases and the J gene lost 3 bases, with 14 bases spanning the gap. The CDR3 runs 15 residues. From germline, CDR1 is MDHEN and CDR2 SYDVKM. CDR3 nucleotide sequence: TGTGCCAGCAGTCCACCGGACGCACACAATCAGCCCCAGCATTTT. This gives the protein CASSPPDAHNQPQHF.

The V call is TRBV11-2, the J call TRBJ1-4, with D maybe TRBD1 (6 bases). CDR3 size: 14 residues. V shed 2 bases and J shed 8 bases, with 12 bases lying between them. Per the germline V gene, CDR1 is SGHAT and CDR2 is FQNNGV. As DNA, the CDR3 is TGTGCCAGCAGCTTAACTGGGGGGCGAGAAAAACTGTTTTTT. Protein product: CASSLTGGREKLFF.

The V and J genes are TRBV6-2 or TRBV6-3 and TRBJ2-7; no clear D. The CDR3 extends over 15 amino acids. V lost 0 bases and J lost 2, with 11 bases in between. The V gene's germline CDR1 is MNHEY and CDR2 SVGEGT. The CDR3 nucleotides are TGTGCCAGCAGTTACTCGATGGGGTTCCCCTACGAGCAGTACTTC. Its protein is CASSYSMGFPYEQYF.

The CDR3 spells CASSLAPLLGHGYTF. The CDR3 DNA sequence: TGTGCCAGCAGCTTAGCCCCTCTACTCGGACATGGCTACACCTTC. This rearrangement joins TRBV7-2 to TRBJ1-2; D is unresolved. This CDR3 has 15 amino acids. Trimming took 0 bases from V and 6 from J, leaving 14 bases between them. Germline CDR1 reads SGHTA; CDR2 reads FQGNSA.

This chain links TRBV20-1 with TRBJ1-1; D gene unclear. This CDR3 contains 10 residues. The germline CDR1 and CDR2 sequences are DFQATT and SNEGSKA (reference sequence). V lost 0 bases, J lost 8 bases, and 4 bases lay in between. The CDR3 bases are TGCAGTGCTAGAGATCTGGAAGCTTTCTTT. This codes for CSARDLEAFF.

The chain combines TRBV2 with TRBJ1-1; 7 bases map to TRBD1. Per the germline V gene, CDR1 is SNHLY and CDR2 is FYNNEI. This CDR3 is 13 amino acids long. The ends lost 7 bases at V and 5 bases at J; junction bases unmatched: 7. CDR3 nucleotide sequence: TGTGCCAGCATCCAACAGGGGACGACTGAAGCTTTCTTT. This encodes CASIQQGTTEAFF.

CDR3 sequence: CSATPVVSYNSPLHF. CDR3 sequence (DNA): TGCAGTGCTACCCCCGTGGTCTCCTATAATTCACCCCTCCACTTT. This chain links TRBV20-1 with TRBJ1-6, with no clear D. Trimming stripped 4 bases from V and 0 bases from J, with 10 bases between. The germline V gene has CDR1 DFQATT and CDR2 SNEGSKA (reference sequence). The CDR3 runs 15 residues.

This clonotype was picked up one time. The chain couples TRBV4-3 to TRBJ2-3, with D possibly being TRBD1 (6 bases). The V end lost 0 bases, the J end lost 6 bases, and 7 bases lay between the germline ends. This CDR3 region has 13 residues. Germline V lookup: CDR1 LGHNA, CDR2 YSLEER. CDR3 in amino acids: CASSQDRGDTQYF. As DNA, the CDR3 is TGCGCCAGCAGCCAAGATAGGGGGGATACGCAGTATTTT.

A few counts support this clonotype. This chain uses TRBV27 with TRBJ2-2; a possible D gene is TRBD2 (7 bases). The CDR3 extends over 17 amino acids. Germline CDR1 and CDR2: MNHEY and SMNVEV (reference sequence). V shed 7 bases and J shed 3 bases, with 21 bases lying between them. The CDR3 DNA reads as TGTGCCAGCACCTCGAGGTGGGGGGGCAAGTACACCGGGGAGCTGTTTTTT. This translates into CASTSRWGGKYTGELFF.

The chain has TRBV11-2 and TRBJ2-3; 9 bases fit TRBD2. The CDR3 is made up of 16 amino acids. V lost 1 base to trimming and J lost 3 bases; unmatched junction nucleotides: 5. CDR1 is SGHAT, CDR2 FQNNGV, per germline. CDR3 nucleotide sequence: TGTGCCAGCAGCTTAGGTAGCGGGAGTGTTACAGATACGCAGTATTTT. Protein sequence: CASSLGSGSVTDTQYF.

DNA of the CDR3: TGTGCCAGCAACCTAGCGGGAGCAGTCACCGGGGAGCTGTTTTTT. Protein product: CASNLAGAVTGELFF. The genes are TRBV6-2 or TRBV6-3 and TRBJ2-2; TRBD2 agrees at 10 bases. The trim removed 7 bases at V and 4 bases at J, leaving 6 bases unmatched. Germline V lookup: CDR1 MNHEY, CDR2 SVGEGT. The CDR3 consists of 15 residues.

CDR3 residues: CASSPYIGEAFF. The CDR3 region has the DNA TGTGCCAGCTCACCATATATAGGGGAAGCTTTCTTT. J is TRBJ1-1 and V is TRBV18, with no clear D. Trimming took 2 bases from V and 8 from J, leaving 9 bases between them. Germline CDR1 KGHSH, CDR2 LQKENI. CDR3 length: 12 amino acids.

The DNA for the CDR3 is TGTGCCAGCAGTAGCGAAGGCACCGGGGAGCTGTTTTTT. It translates to CASSSEGTGELFF. The chain couples TRBV2 to TRBJ2-2; D uncertain. From germline, CDR1 is SNHLY and CDR2 FYNNEI. CDR3 length: 13 amino acids. The V gene lost 5 bases and the J gene lost 4 bases, with 8 bases spanning the gap.

This clonotype appeared once. The V gene is TRBV12-3 or TRBV12-4, the J gene TRBJ2-1; possible D gene TRBD1, 5 bases. The CDR3 is 16 amino acids. The germline V and J ends were trimmed by 6 bases and 3 bases, with 18 bases remaining between them. The CDR3 DNA reads as TGTGCCAGCAGCCAGCTTATTACAGGAGACTACAATGAGCAGTTCTTC. The encoded protein is CASSQLITGDYNEQFF.

V is TRBV15 and J is TRBJ1-3, with 9 nucleotides matching TRBD1. The germline CDR1 and CDR2 sequences are LNHNV and YYDKDF (reference sequence). The CDR3 consists of 15 residues. Trimming at V came to 3 bases and at J to 4 bases, leaving 4 bases not matched to a gene. Written as DNA, the CDR3 is TGTGCCACCAGCAGCCCGGGACAGGGAGGAAACACCATATATTTT. This translates into CATSSPGQGGNTIYF.

This clonotype occurred a few times. This chain connects TRBV20-1 to TRBJ2-2; 14 bases match TRBD2. V gave up 6 bases and J gave up 1 base; unmatched junction bases: 10. The germline gives CDR1 DFQATT, CDR2 SNEGSKA (reference sequence). The CDR3 is 18 amino acids. The CDR3 DNA reads as TGCAGTGCAGGGGGACTAGCGGGAGCTTTTCGGAACACCGGGGAGCTGTTTTTT. It specifies CSAGGLAGAFRNTGELFF.

V and J are TRBV10-2 and TRBJ1-6; 7 positions match TRBD1. The ends lost 7 bases at V and 4 bases at J; junction bases unmatched: 7. The CDR3 is made up of 15 amino acids. Germline values: CDR1 WSHSY, CDR2 SAAADI. The CDR3 protein is CASKSRDSYNSPLHF. CDR3 nucleotide sequence: TGCGCCAGCAAATCCCGGGACAGTTATAATTCACCCCTCCACTTT.

This clonotype was recorded a few times. The gene calls are TRBV20-1 and TRBJ2-1; the match to TRBD2 covers 13 bases. From germline, CDR1 is DFQATT and CDR2 SNEGSKA (reference sequence). J was trimmed by 10 bases and V by 6 bases; bases with no gene match: 6. The CDR3 consists of 13 residues. The CDR3 bases are TGCAGTGCCATACCGGGACTAGCGGGGGAGCAGTTCTTC. Translation: CSAIPGLAGEQFF.

The CDR3 region is CASSRPLRARRVGQETQYF. The CDR3 DNA is TGTGCCAGCAGCCGACCTTTACGGGCCAGGAGGGTGGGCCAAGAGACCCAGTACTTC. This chain joins TRBV7-2 and TRBJ2-5, with a weak D call TRBD2 (6 bases). The length of the CDR3 is 19 residues. With 5 bases removed from V and 1 base from J, the gap between germline ends came to 26 bases. CDR1 and CDR2 (germline): SGHTA, FQGNSA. The full variable domain, with the rest looked up from reference TRBV7-2 and TRBJ2-5, is GAGVSQSPSNKVTEKGKDVELRCDPISGHTALYWYRQSLGQGLEFLIYFQGNSAPDKSGLPSDRFSAERTGGSVSTLTIQRTQQEDSAVYLCASSRPLRARRVGQETQYFGPGTRLLVL.

The sample holds a few counts of this clonotype. This chain links TRBV20-1 with TRBJ2-7; a possible D gene is TRBD1 (6 bases). CDR1 DFQATT and CDR2 SNEGSKA come from the germline V gene (reference sequence). Trimming stripped 7 bases from V and 1 base from J, with 17 bases between. The CDR3 extends over 14 amino acids. CDR3 nucleotide sequence: TGCAGTGGGCGGTTACCTCAGGGGTCCTACGAGCAGTACTTC. It translates to CSGRLPQGSYEQYF.

The rearrangement uses TRBV6-1 and TRBJ1-6, with TRBD1 as a possible D gene (5 bases). The germline V gene encodes CDR1 MNHNS and CDR2 SASEGT. The CDR3 is made up of 15 amino acids. Trimming pared 4 bases from V and 7 bases from J, leaving 14 bases between. This CDR3 reads CASSARGRKNSPLHF. The CDR3 DNA reads as TGTGCCAGCAGTGCTAGGGGACGGAAAAATTCACCCCTCCACTTT.

This chain links TRBV10-1 with TRBJ2-2; D possibly corresponds to TRBD1 (6 bases). Germline CDR1 WNHNN, CDR2 SYGVQD (reference sequence). The V end was cut by 10 bases, the J end by 5 bases, with 23 bases between. The CDR3 loop spans 16 amino acids. The CDR3 sequence: CANTKKAGDSTGELFF. The CDR3 DNA is TGCGCCAACACGAAAAAGGCAGGGGATAGTACCGGGGAGCTGTTTTTT.

This clonotype has a handful of counts. The gene calls are TRBV11-2 and TRBJ2-3, with D possibly matching TRBD1 (5 bases). V was shortened by 2 bases and J by 0 bases, with 9 bases between the two germline ends. CDR1 is SGHAT and CDR2 is FQNNGV in the germline V gene. The CDR3 is 15 residues long. In DNA form, the CDR3 reads TGTGCCAGCAGCTTAAGGGGTCTTAGCACAGATACGCAGTATTTT. Encoded protein: CASSLRGLSTDTQYF.